The sequence of this T cell receptor beta chain was determined in a study of shared clonotypes between healthy human individuals (dated by TCRdb to about 2020). In terms of the full investigation: Two women and three men aged 18 to 49 years were included in the cohort. For each donor, CD4 naive and CD4 memory were each given three plates, CD8 naive was given two plates, and CD8 memory was given one plate. To estimate repertoire size and how much clonotype sharing occurs between individuals, the study deeply sequenced the blood TCR repertoires of five or six healthy adults. Between about 0.9 and 10 billion PBMCs per donor were obtained by leukapheresis. To increase sequencing depth and limit assay-specific biases, TCR repertoire library preparation and sequencing were carried out by different laboratories using diverse techniques. Here is what the overall study found, with its caveats: Because the study included a small number of donors, the genetic and exposure-history diversity represented was limited. Sampling was limited to blood, and TCR repertoires in tissue likely differ from TCR repertoires in blood. Larger estimated clonotype richness was generally found for naive subsets than for memory subsets. About 5% of naive CD4, around 3.5% of naive CD8, around 2.3% of memory CD4, and about 0.4% of memory CD8 clonotypes were shared across several donors. Rarefaction of sorted-subset datasets indicated incomplete sequencing despite the large sequencing depth. Compared with non-shared clonotypes, clonotypes shared by all four sorted-subset donors had higher generation probabilities. Pairwise subsampling indicated that sequencing depth was expected to affect the degree of clonotype sharing among donors.

V drops 5 bases and J drops 3 bases, leaving 7 bases in between. Inclusive of the bounding cysteine and phenylalanine, the CDR3 is 13 residues long. Only the CDR3 region is kept as DNA, spanning 39 bases read in frame from base 1. As encoded in the germline V gene (reference sequence), CDR1 is MNHEY while CDR2 is SMNVEV. Using the deep immunoSEQ assay, TCR CDR3 regions were amplified from genomic DNA by multiplex PCR. Extracted genomic DNA from each cell subset was distributed evenly across all wells of several immunoSEQ 96-well plates, and each plate was treated as a replicate. Each replicate PCR for sorted subsets received around 200 ng genomic DNA, equal to tens of thousands of T cell genomes. Purified libraries were measured with a Qubit 3.0 fluorometer, size-checked on a Bioanalyzer 2100, and measured again with the KAPA Library Quantification kit. Every immunoSEQ 96-well plate was sequenced on a separate single-read 150-cycle Illumina NextSeq 550 flow cell. The authors' pipeline ran thus. Because the immunoSEQ output included only junctional sequences and no quality scores, the filtering could not be the same as the filtering used for full-length reads. To assign V/J genes and CDR3, sequences were annotated against IMGT germline references using PyIR, a Python wrapper for IgBLAST v1.9. Reads with weak V/J assignments (E-value above 1e-6), missing CDR3, stop codons, out-of-frame junctions, or ambiguous translated residues were removed. V3J clonotypes were defined by identical inferred V gene, J gene, and CDR3 amino acid sequence. Percentage overlap between repertoires was computed as shared unique clonotypes divided by the size of the smaller repertoire. RTK rarefaction, the Chao1 estimator, and Recon v2.1 estimates of unobserved clonotypes were used to assess repertoire richness. Generation probabilities for all TCRbeta clonotypes obtained by the gDNA method from a handful of donors were computed using OLGA. The source is immuneACCESS, and TCRdb retained only in-frame sequences with V and J called. Part of the clones is not carried over; for the studies checked, unresolved V genes explain less than half of this, and the remainder is unexplained. D and trimming were read from the DNA, whereas the V and J calls and clone size are those reported in that table. In all, the sample holds roughly 810,000 clones, and around 96% of those were seen once. Under 0.3% of the sample lies in the top ten.

This clone has a handful of counts. No cognate antigen has been identified for it. Per-nucleotide qualities are absent, and no much larger clonotype sits a single base away. Within the sample, other DNA sequences also encode this same CDR3. CD8 naive samples were obtained by positive selection for CCR7 among CD45RO-negative cells, yielding a CD45RA+CCR7+ population from which TemRA cells were excluded. The donors were healthy, HIV-negative adults with no recently reported acute infections or vaccinations. Only Caucasian adults living in Nashville, Tennessee, USA were represented among the donors. Blood was obtained by leukapheresis, after which PBMCs were separated by Ficoll-Histopaque density gradient centrifugation and cryopreserved in liquid nitrogen vapor phase. Analytical flow cytometry was used to check the purity and quantity of each magnetically sorted T cell population. From each sorted fraction, genomic DNA was isolated and quantified by UV absorbance on a Nanodrop 2000c.

This TCR was sampled from a man aged 25 to 40 in good health. The sequencing sample was made of naive CD8+ T cells sorted from blood. Read against the paper, the sample's cell subset or site label means: CD45RA+CCR7+. The rearrangement combines TRBV27 with TRBJ2-2; TRBD1 is possibly the D segment (6 matching bases). The DNA sequence is as follows: TGTGCCAGCAGTACAGGGTACACCGGGGAGCTGTTTTTT. It is translated as CASSTGYTGELFF.